This T cell receptor (beta chain) was observed in a study of T cells in Graves' hyperthyroidism and ophthalmopathy. On the study more broadly: Peripheral blood draws took place at initial diagnosis, ahead of any treatment. Broader study findings: In the blood, most expanded thyroid clonotypes above 0.001 appeared as well.

TCR beta CDR3 region amplification was performed from RNA transcripts. During a first-round RT-PCR of the TCR CDR3, the HTBI primer set was used. TCRdb used MiXCR to reprocess the multiplex PCR reads, holding one entry per CDR3 protein. The sample holds 200,000 to 250,000 distinct CDR3 sequences; 15% to 20% are singletons and the top ten take 50%. The PBMCs were sourced from fresh peripheral blood (more than 9 ml). This CDR3 is 13 amino acids long. CDR1 and CDR2 (germline): LNHDA, SQIVND (reference sequence). Trimming left V 4 bases short and J 3 bases short, with 6 bases between. This clonotype has only a few counts. Antigen specificity is unknown.

J is TRBJ2-2 and V is TRBV19, with D uncertain. Sequencing was carried out using blood. The sequence came from a man in his forties or fifties with Graves' hyperthyroidism. The CDR3 nucleotides read TGTGCCAGTAGTAGAGCCGACACCGGGGAGCTGTTTTTT. It specifies CASSRADTGELFF.